The clone carrying this TCR beta chain was seen only a few times. The antigen remains unidentified. These data originate in a study of T cell responses to AZD1222 COVID-19 vaccine. General study findings and limits: White British people made up most donors, females outnumbered males, and clonal diversity was possibly underestimated. Researchers report vaccine-associated CD4 TCRs spanning spike, with dominance at 160-218 and 743-854. Seropositive AZD1222 recipients at baseline numbered only six or seven.

Repertoires were generated with immunoSEQ multiplex PCR, while TCRdb's copy carries only in-frame clones and drops some. The profile shows 150,000 to 200,000 clones, 90% to 95% of them singletons. J gave up 5 bases and V 1 base, and 2 bases lay outside the gene matches. CDR1 and CDR2 from the germline V gene are MNHEY and SVGAGI. CDR3 length equals 15 residues. The sample in question was peripheral blood, obtained 28 days after the second AZD1222 dose. This receptor was taken from an adult who received the AZD1222 COVID-19 vaccine. The gene calls are TRBV6-5 and TRBJ1-4; 9 nucleotides line up with TRBD1. The CDR3 sequence is CASSYWTGVNEKLFF. The DNA of the CDR3 is TGTGCCAGCAGTTACTGGACAGGGGTGAATGAAAAACTGTTTTTT.